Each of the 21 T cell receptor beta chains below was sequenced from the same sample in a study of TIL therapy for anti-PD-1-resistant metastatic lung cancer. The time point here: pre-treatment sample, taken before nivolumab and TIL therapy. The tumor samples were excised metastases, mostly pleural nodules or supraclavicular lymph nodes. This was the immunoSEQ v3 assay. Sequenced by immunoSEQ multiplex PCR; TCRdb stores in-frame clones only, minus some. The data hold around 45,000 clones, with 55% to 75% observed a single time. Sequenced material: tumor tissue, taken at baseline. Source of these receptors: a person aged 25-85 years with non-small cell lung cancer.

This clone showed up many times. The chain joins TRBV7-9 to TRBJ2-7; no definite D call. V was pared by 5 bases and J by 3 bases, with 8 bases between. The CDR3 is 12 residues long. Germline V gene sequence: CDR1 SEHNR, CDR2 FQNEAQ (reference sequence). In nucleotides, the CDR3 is TGTGCCAGCAGCACCCAAGGCTACGAGCAGTACTTC. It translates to CASSTQGYEQYF.

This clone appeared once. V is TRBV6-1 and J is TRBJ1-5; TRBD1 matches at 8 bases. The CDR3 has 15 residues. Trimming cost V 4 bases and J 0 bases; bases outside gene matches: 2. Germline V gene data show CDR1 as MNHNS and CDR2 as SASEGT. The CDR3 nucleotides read TGTGCCAGCAGTGTCGGGACAGGTAGCAATCAGCCCCAGCATTTT. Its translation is CASSVGTGSNQPQHF.

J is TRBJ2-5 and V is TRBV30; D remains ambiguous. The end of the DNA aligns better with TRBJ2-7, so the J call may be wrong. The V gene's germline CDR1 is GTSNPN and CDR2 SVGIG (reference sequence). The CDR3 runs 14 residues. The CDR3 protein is CAWSVHRVQNEQYF. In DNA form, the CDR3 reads TGTGCCTGGAGTGTACATAGGGTGCAAAACGAGCAGTACTTC.

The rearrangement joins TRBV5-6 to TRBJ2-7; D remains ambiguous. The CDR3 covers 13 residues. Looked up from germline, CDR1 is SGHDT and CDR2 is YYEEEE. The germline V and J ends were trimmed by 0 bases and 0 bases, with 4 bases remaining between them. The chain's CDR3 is CASSLAHSYEQYF. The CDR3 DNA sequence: TGTGCCAGCAGCTTGGCCCACTCCTACGAGCAGTACTTC.

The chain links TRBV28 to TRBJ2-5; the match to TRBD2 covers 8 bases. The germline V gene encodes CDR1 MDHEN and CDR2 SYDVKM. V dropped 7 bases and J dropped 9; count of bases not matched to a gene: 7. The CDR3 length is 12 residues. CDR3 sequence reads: CASKAGAQPQYF. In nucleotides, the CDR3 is TGTGCCAGCAAAGCGGGGGCCCAGCCCCAGTACTTC. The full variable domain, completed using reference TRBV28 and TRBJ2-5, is DVKVTQSSRYLVKRTGEKVFLECVQDMDHENMFWYRQDPGLGLRLIYFSYDVKMKEKGDIPEGYSVSREKKERFSLILESASTNQTSMYLCASKAGAQPQYFGPGTRLLVL.

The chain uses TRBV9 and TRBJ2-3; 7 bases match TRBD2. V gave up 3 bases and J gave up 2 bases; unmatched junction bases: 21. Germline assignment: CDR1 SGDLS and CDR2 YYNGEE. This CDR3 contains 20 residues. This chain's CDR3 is CASSAQARLRELMNTDTQYF. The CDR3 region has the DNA TGTGCCAGCAGCGCCCAGGCTAGGTTGCGGGAGCTAATGAACACAGATACGCAGTATTTT.

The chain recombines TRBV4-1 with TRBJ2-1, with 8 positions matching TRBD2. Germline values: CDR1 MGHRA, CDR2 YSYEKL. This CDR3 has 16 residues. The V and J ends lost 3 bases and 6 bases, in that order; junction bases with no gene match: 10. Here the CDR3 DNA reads TGCGCCAGCAGCCATACCGGGACTAGGGATTTCAATGAGCAGTTCTTC. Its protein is CASSHTGTRDFNEQFF.

CDR3 sequence reads: CASSLAARNAGYHYGYTF. In DNA, the CDR3 is TGTGCCAGCAGCTTAGCGGCCCGGAACGCGGGGTATCACTATGGCTACACCTTC. The chain combines TRBV7-8 with TRBJ1-2; D is undetermined. The germline gives CDR1 SGHVS, CDR2 FQNEAQ. The CDR3 is 18 amino acids. Trimming removed 0 bases from V and 3 bases from J, with 20 bases in between.

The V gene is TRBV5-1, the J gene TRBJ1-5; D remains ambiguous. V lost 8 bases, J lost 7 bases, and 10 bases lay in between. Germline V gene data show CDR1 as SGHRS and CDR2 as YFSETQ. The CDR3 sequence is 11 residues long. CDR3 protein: CASRRLQPQHF. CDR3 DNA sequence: TGCGCCAGTAGGCGGCTACAGCCCCAGCATTTT.

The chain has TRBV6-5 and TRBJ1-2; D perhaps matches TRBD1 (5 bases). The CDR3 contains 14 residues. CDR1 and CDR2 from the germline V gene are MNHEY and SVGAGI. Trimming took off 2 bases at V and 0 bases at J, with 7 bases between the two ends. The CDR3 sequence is CASSYLTANYGYTF. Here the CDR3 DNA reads TGTGCCAGCAGTTACCTGACAGCTAACTATGGCTACACCTTC.

In DNA form, the CDR3 reads TGTGCTAGTGGTTTGTCCCCCCGACAGGGGCTGCGGGACACCGGGGAGCTGTTTTTT. Its protein product is CASGLSPRQGLRDTGELFF. This chain links TRBV12-5 with TRBJ2-2, with 8 bases aligning to TRBD1. V was clipped by 2 bases and J by 3 bases; unmatched bases: 14. Germline V gene lookup returns CDR1 LGHNT and CDR2 FRNRAP. This CDR3 contains 19 residues.

CDR3 nucleotides: TGCAGCGTTGGTAGGGGTCAAGAGACCCAGTACTTC. As protein: CSVGRGQETQYF. This chain links TRBV29-1 with TRBJ2-5; D is perhaps TRBD1 (5 bases). Trimming took off 4 bases at V and 2 bases at J, with 8 bases between the two ends. Looked up from germline, CDR1 is SQVTM and CDR2 is ANQGSEA. The CDR3 sequence is 12 residues long. Drawing the rest from reference TRBV29-1 and TRBJ2-5, the complete variable domain is SAVISQKPSRDICQRGTSLTIQCQVDSQVTMMFWYRQQPGQSLTLIATANQGSEATYESGFVIDKFPISRPNLTFSTLTVSNMSPEDSSIYLCSVGRGQETQYFGPGTRLLVL.

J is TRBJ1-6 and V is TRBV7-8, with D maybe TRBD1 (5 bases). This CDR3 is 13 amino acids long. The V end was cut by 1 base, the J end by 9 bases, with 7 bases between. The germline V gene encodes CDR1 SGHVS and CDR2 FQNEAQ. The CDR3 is CASSLGDSSPLHF. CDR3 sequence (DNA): TGTGCCAGCAGCTTAGGCGACAGTTCACCCCTCCACTTT.

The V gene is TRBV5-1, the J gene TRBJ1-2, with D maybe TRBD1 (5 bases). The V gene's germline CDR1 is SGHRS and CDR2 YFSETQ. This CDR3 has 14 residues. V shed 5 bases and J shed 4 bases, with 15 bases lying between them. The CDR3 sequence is CASRTGTDPYGYTF. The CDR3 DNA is TGCGCCAGCAGGACCGGGACCGACCCCTATGGCTACACCTTC.

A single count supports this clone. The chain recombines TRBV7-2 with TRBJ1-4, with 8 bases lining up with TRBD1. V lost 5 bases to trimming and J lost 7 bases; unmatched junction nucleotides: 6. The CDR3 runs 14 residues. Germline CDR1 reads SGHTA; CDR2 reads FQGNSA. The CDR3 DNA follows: TGTGCCAGCAGCGTGGGTACAGGGGGTGAAAAACTGTTTTTT. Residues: CASSVGTGGEKLFF.

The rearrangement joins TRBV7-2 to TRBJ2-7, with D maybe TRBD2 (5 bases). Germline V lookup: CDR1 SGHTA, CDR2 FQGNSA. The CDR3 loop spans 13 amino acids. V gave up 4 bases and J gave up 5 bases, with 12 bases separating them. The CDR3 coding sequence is TGTGCCAGCAGCTCCCAGCGGTGGGACGAGCAGTACTTC. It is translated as CASSSQRWDEQYF.

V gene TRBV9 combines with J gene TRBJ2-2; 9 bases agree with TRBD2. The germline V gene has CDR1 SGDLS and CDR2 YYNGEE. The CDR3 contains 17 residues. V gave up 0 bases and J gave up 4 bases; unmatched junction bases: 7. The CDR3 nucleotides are TGTGCCAGCAGCGTAGATCCTAGCGGGGCGCTCACCGGGGAGCTGTTTTTT. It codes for CASSVDPSGALTGELFF.

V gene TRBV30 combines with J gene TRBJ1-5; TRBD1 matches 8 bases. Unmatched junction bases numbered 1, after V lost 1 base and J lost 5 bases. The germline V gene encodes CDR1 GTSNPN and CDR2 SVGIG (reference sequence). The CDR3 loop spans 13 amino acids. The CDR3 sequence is CAWSDRGYQPQHF. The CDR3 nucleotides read TGTGCCTGGAGTGACAGGGGGTATCAGCCCCAGCATTTT.

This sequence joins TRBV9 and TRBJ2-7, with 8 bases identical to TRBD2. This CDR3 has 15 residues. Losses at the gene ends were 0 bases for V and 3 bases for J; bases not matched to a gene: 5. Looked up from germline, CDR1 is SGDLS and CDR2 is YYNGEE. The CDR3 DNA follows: TGTGCCAGCAGCGTAGGGGAGCGGGAGATCTACGAGCAGTACTTC. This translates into CASSVGEREIYEQYF. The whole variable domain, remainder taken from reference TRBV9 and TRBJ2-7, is DSGVTQTPKHLITATGQRVTLRCSPRSGDLSVYWYQQSLDQGLQFLIQYYNGEERAKGNILERFSAQQFPDLHSELNLSSLELGDSALYFCASSVGEREIYEQYFGPGTRLTVT.

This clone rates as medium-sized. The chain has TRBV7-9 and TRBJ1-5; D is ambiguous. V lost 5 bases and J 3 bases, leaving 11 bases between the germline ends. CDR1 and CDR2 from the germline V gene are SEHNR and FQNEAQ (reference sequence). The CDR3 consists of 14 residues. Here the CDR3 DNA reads TGTGCCAGCAGCGCTGACATGACCAATCAGCCCCAGCATTTT. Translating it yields CASSADMTNQPQHF.

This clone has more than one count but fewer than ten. The CDR3 spells CASSLRRYEQYF. In nucleotides, the CDR3 is TGTGCCAGCAGTTTACGCCGTTACGAGCAGTACTTC. The chain is built from TRBV28 and TRBJ2-7, with D unclear. Trimming stripped 2 bases from V and 4 bases from J, with 6 bases between. The CDR3 contains 12 residues. Germline V gene sequence: CDR1 MDHEN, CDR2 SYDVKM.